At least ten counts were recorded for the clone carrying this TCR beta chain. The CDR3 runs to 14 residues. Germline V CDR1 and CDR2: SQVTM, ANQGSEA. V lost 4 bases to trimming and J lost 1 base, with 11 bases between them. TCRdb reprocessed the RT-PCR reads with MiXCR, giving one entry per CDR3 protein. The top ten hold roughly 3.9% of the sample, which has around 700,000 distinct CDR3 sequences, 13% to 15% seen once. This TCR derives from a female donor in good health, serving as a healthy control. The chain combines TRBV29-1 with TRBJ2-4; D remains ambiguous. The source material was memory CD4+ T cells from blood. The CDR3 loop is CSVVVVPAKNIQYF. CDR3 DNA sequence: TGCAGCGTTGTGGTTGTCCCCGCCAAAAACATTCAGTACTTC.